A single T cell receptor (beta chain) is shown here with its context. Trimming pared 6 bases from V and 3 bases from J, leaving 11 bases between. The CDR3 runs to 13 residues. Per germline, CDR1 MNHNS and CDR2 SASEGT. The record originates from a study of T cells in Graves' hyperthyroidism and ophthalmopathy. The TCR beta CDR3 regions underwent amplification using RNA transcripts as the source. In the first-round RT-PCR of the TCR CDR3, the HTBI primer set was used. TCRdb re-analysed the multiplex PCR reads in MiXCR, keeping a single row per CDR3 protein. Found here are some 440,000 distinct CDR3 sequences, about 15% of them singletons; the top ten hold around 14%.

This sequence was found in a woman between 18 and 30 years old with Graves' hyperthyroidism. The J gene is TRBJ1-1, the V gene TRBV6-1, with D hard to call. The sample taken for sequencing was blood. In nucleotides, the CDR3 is TGTGCCAGCAGGCGACTGCGGGACACTGAAGCTTTCTTT. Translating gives CASRRLRDTEAFF.